This record covers a single T cell receptor (beta chain). Its specific antigen is unknown. Within one base of it there is no much larger clone, and no base qualities were kept. The CDR3 regions of human TCRbeta chains were analyzed by immunosequencing. The original methods were these. TCRs in the repertoires were matched against a reference library of SARS-CoV-2-specific TCRs that had been generated with the MIRA antigen-specificity platform. Breadth was defined as the fraction of unique TCRs that were SARS-CoV-2-associated. Depth was defined as the fraction of total T cells that were SARS-CoV-2-associated. Using the MIRA data, each spike-specific TCR was assigned both to the spike region to which the TCR was reactive and to a CD4 or CD8 class. Log10-transformed breadth and depth values were compared by one-way ANOVA with Sidak's multiple comparisons tests. In TCRdb, the immuneACCESS table is reduced to in-frame sequences with V and J assigned. These tables do not hold every clone; where another copy was compared, an unresolved V gene accounts for under half, and the others remain unexplained. V and J calls and clone size are given by that table; D and trimming were obtained from the DNA. The sample records over 130,000 clones, more than 75% of which are singletons. The ten top clones hold about 3.1% of the sample.

This sample is part of a study of T cell responses to AZD1222 COVID-19 vaccine (dated by TCRdb to 2020 to 2023). Describing the broader study: TCR sequencing was performed for some 250 trial participants, of whom 200 to 220 were given two doses of AZD1222 and around 26 were given two doses of MenACWY control vaccine. Enrollment into the trials was organized by age into subgroups of 18-55, 56-69 and 70-plus years, and those subgroups contained approximately 160, 26 and 62 TCR-sequenced participants, respectively.

V lost 2 bases and J lost 7 bases, and the count of bases not matched to a germline gene is 13. The germline V gene encodes CDR1 LNHNV and CDR2 YYDKDF (reference sequence). The CDR3 goes from the cysteine to the phenylalanine over 18 residues. The retained sequence is limited to the CDR3, 54 bases, with the frame set at the first base. Points the paper makes about the study in general: Conclusions about previously exposed vaccinees were limited because only six or seven AZD1222 recipients were SARS-CoV-2 seropositive at baseline. Because no day 14 peak-response samples were available, the repertoires could be characterized only after the peak T cell response. Participants were mostly white British, with more females than males. The authors suggested clonal diversity may have been underestimated. Epitopes outside the regions mutated in the B.1.351 and B.1.1.7 variants were reportedly recognized by nearly half of the unique spike-specific TCRs. The whole spike protein was spanned by vaccine-associated CD4 TCRs, and dominant responses were seen in regions 160-218 and 743-854. In the small 56-69-year group, the increase in depth fell short of significance, most likely because of low power. Spike-specific TCR breadth and depth rose significantly after two AZD1222 doses compared with day 0 and with MenACWY recipients.

The intended sense of this specimen's time point label: about 28 days (+/-7) after the second vaccine dose. AZD1222 recipients with second doses at about 4 weeks or about 12 weeks were pooled, because spike-specific TCR depth and breadth did not differ between schedules. Vaccinee samples were obtained from the UK trials COV001 and COV002, which included a single-blind randomized controlled phase 2/3 trial of AZD1222 (ChAdOx1 nCoV-19) in healthy adults. For TCRbeta chain sequencing, PBMC samples were collected from trial participants at day 0 and at day 28 after the second dose. The input for sequencing was peripheral blood, taken 28 days after the second AZD1222 dose. The receptor was derived from an adult who received the AZD1222 COVID-19 vaccine. The rearranged chain carries TRBV15 and TRBJ2-1; a stretch of 11 junction bases matches TRBD2. This receptor carries the CDR3 CATSRKLSGVAGGNEQFF. DNA sequence: TGTGCCACCAGCAGAAAACTTTCTGGTGTAGCGGGGGGGAATGAGCAGTTCTTC.